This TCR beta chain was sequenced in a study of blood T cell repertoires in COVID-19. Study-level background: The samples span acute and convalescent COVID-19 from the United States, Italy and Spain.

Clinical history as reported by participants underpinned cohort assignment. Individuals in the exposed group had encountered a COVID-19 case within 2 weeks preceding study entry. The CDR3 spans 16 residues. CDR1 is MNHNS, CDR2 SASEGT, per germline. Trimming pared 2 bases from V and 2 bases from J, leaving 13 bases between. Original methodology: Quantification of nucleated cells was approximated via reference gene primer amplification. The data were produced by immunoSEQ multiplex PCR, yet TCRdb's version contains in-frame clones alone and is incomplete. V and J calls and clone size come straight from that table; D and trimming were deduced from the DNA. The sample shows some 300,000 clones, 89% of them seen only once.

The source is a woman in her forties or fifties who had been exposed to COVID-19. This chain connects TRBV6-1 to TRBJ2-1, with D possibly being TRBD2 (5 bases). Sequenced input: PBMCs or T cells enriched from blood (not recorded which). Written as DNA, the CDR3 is TGTGCCAGCAGTGAACCGGCGGGCGACCCCTACAATGAGCAGTTCTTC. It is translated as CASSEPAGDPYNEQFF.